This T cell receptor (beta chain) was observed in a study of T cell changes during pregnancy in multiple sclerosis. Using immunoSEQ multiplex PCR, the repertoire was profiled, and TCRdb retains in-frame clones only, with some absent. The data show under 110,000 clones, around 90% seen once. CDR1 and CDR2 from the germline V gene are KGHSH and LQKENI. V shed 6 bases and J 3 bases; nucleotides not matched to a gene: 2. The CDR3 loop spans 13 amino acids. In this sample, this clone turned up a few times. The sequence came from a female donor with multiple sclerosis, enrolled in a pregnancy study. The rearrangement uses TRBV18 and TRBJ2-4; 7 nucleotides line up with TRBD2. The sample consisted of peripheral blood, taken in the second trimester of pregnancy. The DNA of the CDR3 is TGTGCCAGCTCCCCTAGCGGCAAAAACATTCAGTACTTC. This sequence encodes CASSPSGKNIQYF. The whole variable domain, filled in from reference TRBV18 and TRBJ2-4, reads NAGVMQNPRHLVRRRGQEARLRCSPMKGHSHVYWYRQLPEEGLKFMVYLQKENIIDESGMPKERFSAEFPKEGPSILRIQQVVRGDSAAYFCASSPSGKNIQYFGAGTRLSVL.